This TCR beta chain was observed in a study of shared clonotypes between healthy human individuals. Study results and limitations: Unshared clonotypes carried lower generation probabilities than those common to all four donors. An effect of sequencing depth on clonotype sharing among donors was expected.

In this sample, this clone turned up once. Its target is not known. The sample contains more than one DNA sequence encoding this CDR3. Naive CD8 populations comprised CD45RO-negative cells positively selected for CCR7, excluding terminally differentiated effector memory CD45RA+ cells. Trimming shortened V by 0 bases and J by 1 base, and 3 bases separated the two germline ends. Germline lookup yields CDR1 SGHNT and CDR2 YENEEA. The CDR3 has 13 residues. Clones were sequenced by immunoSEQ multiplex PCR, and TCRdb holds only the in-frame ones, with some missing. The profile shows some 2 million clones, approximately 94% of them singletons.

The V and J genes are TRBV11-3 and TRBJ1-1, with no clear D. The receptor was isolated from a man aged 18 to 29 in good health. The sequencing sample was made of naive CD8+ T cells sorted from blood. CDR3 sequence (DNA): TGTGCCAGCAGCTTAGATAGGAACACTGAAGCTTTCTTT. Amino acids: CASSLDRNTEAFF.